Below, 7 T cell receptor beta chains from the same sample are listed, as sequenced in a study of blood T cells in healthy people across ages. Alongside a J-beta primer mix, a sample-barcoded 5' primer served in a second PCR lasting roughly 7 to 11 cycles. MiXCR was run by TCRdb on the 5' RACE reads, yielding one entry per CDR3 protein. The table lists 870,000 or so distinct CDR3 sequences, roughly 26% of them singletons. The sample taken for sequencing was blood. The receptors stem from an elderly woman in good health.

This chain joins TRBV19 and TRBJ1-2; D is uncertain. Germline loops: CDR1 LNHDA, CDR2 SQIVND (reference sequence). This CDR3 is built from 14 residues. V lost 4 bases to trimming and J lost 3 bases, with 12 bases between them. The CDR3 is CASSTRHADYGYTF. The DNA of the CDR3 is TGTGCCAGTAGTACGCGCCATGCTGACTATGGCTACACCTTC. The variable domain in full, completed from reference TRBV19 and TRBJ1-2, reads DGGITQSPKYLFRKEGQNVTLSCEQNLNHDAMYWYRQDPGQGLRLIYYSQIVNDFQKGDIAEGYSVSREKKESFPLTVTSAQKNPTAFYLCASSTRHADYGYTFGSGTRLTVV.

On this clonotype itself: An end of the junction does not agree with germline; a read error may underlie this. This rearrangement joins TRBV3-1 to TRBJ2-3; tentatively, D is TRBD2 (6 bases). Germline CDR1 is LGHDT and CDR2 is YNNKEL (reference sequence). The CDR3 is 14 residues long. CDR3: CASSQGTSIDTQYF. Written as DNA, the CDR3 is TGTGCCAGCAGCCAAGGAACTAGCATAGATACGCAGTATTTT.

As regards this clonotype: A much larger clone differs by one base, so this may be a read error. The gene calls are TRBV20-1 and TRBJ2-5; D is perhaps TRBD2 (6 bases). CDR1 and CDR2 from the germline V gene are DFQATT and SNEGSKA (reference sequence). V lost 8 bases, J lost 3 bases, and 16 bases lay in between. This CDR3 contains 13 residues. CDR3 amino acids: CSSDSGGEETQYF. Written as DNA, the CDR3 is TGCAGTAGCGATAGCGGCGGGGAAGAGACCCAGTACTTC.

This clonotype was detected only once. The chain carries TRBV5-1 and TRBJ2-7; possibly TRBD1 or TRBD2 for D (6 bases each). This CDR3 region has 13 residues. CDR1 is SGHRS and CDR2 is YFSETQ in the germline V gene. The V end was cut by 5 bases, the J end by 5 bases, with 14 bases between. The DNA of the CDR3 is TGCGCCAGCAGTGGGGGGCAGGGGAACGAGCAGTACTTC. It codes for CASSGGQGNEQYF.

In this sample, this clonotype turned up many times. The chain links TRBV4-2 to TRBJ2-5; D might be TRBD1 (6 bases). Deletions cut 4 bases from V and 5 bases from J, with 26 bases between. The CDR3 contains 18 residues. The germline V gene encodes CDR1 LGHNA and CDR2 YNFKEQ. Written as DNA, the CDR3 is TGTGCCAGCAGCCCTACGTCACCCTACAGGGTCGGTGTGGAGACCCAGTACTTC. It specifies CASSPTSPYRVGVETQYF.

This clonotype was seen ten or more times. CDR3 sequence: CASSRPGGAYEQYF. The DNA for the CDR3 is TGTGCCAGCAGCCGCCCGGGGGGGGCCTACGAGCAGTACTTC. The chain employs TRBV7-2 and TRBJ2-7, with TRBD2 matching over 8 bases. This CDR3 region has 14 residues. V gave up 5 bases and J gave up 2 bases; unmatched junction bases: 5. Germline lookup yields CDR1 SGHTA and CDR2 FQGNSA.

V usage is TRBV20-1 and J usage is TRBJ2-5; 10 nucleotides line up with TRBD2. Germline V lookup: CDR1 DFQATT, CDR2 SNEGSKA (reference sequence). This CDR3 has 15 residues. The J segment lost 5 bases and the V segment lost 1 base, leaving 7 bases of the junction unmatched. CDR3 in amino acids: CSARAMGLALETQYF. The CDR3 region has the DNA TGCAGTGCTAGAGCCATGGGACTAGCGCTGGAGACCCAGTACTTC.